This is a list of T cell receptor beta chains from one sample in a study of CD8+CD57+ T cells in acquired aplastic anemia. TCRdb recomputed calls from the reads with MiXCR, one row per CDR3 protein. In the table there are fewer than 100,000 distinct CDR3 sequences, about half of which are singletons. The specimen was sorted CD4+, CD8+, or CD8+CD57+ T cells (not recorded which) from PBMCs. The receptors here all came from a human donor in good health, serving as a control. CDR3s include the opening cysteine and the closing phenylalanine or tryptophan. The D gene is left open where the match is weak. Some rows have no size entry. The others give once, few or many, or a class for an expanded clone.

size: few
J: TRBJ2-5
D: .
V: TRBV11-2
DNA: TGTGCCAGCATCTCGAGCGGCGCGGTACAAGAGACCCAGTACTTC
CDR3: CASISSGAVQETQYF

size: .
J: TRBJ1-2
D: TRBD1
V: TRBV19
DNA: TGTGCCAGTAGGGAAGGACAGGGGGACTATGGCTACACCTTC
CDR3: CASREGQGDYGYTF

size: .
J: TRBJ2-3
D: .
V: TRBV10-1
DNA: TGCGCCAGCAGTGAGGGGGACAACCCCGGCACAGATACGCAGTATTTT
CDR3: CASSEGDNPGTDTQYF

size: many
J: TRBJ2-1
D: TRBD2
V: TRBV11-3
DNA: TGTGCCAGCAGCCCAGGCCCAGCGGGGGGAAACAATGAGCAGTTCTTC
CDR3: CASSPGPAGGNNEQFF

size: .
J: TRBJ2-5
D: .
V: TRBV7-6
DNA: TGTGCCAGCAGCTTACGTCGGGGCTTGATCAGGGAACCCCAAGAGACCCAGTACTTC
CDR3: CASSLRRGLIREPQETQYF

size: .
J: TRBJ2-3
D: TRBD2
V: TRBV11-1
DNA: TGTGCCAGCAGCTTAATGCGACTAGCGGACGCCACAGATACGCAGTATTTT
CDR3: CASSLMRLADATDTQYF

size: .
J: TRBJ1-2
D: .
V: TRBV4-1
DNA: TGCGCCAGCAGCCAACCCAGGGAGGACTATGGCTACACCTTC
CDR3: CASSQPREDYGYTF

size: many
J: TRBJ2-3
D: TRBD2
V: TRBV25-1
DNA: TGTGCCAGCAGCCACTTTAGCGGGAGCACAGATACGCAGTATTTT
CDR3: CASSHFSGSTDTQYF

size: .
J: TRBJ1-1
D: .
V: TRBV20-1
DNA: TGCAGCAAGACCCAGGTAGACACTGAAGCTTTCTTT
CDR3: CSKTQVDTEAFF

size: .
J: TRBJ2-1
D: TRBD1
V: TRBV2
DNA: TGTGCCAGCATCCTCGGGACAGACCTATCTTACAATGAGCAGTCCTTC
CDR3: CASILGTDLSYNEQSF

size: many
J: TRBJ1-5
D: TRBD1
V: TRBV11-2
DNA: TGTGCCAGCGGAAGGACAGGGGGCAATCAGCCCCAGCATTTT
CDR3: CASGRTGGNQPQHF

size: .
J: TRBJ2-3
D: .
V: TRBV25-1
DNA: TGTGCCAGCAGTGCCCTACCGGTCACAGATACGCAGTATTTT
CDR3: CASSALPVTDTQYF

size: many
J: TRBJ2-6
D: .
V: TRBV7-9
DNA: TGTGCCAGCAGCTTCGGAATCTCTGGGGCCAACGTCCTGACTTTC
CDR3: CASSFGISGANVLTF

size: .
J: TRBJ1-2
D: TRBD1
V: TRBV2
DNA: TGTGCCAGCAGTGAGGCAAACAGGGGGGGCGGCTACACCTTC
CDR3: CASSEANRGGGYTF

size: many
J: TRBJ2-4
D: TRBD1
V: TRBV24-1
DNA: TGTGCCACCAGTGATCATAGGACAGGCTCGGACATTCAGTACTTC
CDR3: CATSDHRTGSDIQYF

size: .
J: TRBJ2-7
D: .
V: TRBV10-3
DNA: TGTGCCATCAGTAACCCGACAGGCTACGAGCAGTACTTC
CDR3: CAISNPTGYEQYF

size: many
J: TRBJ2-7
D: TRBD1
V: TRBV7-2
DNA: TGTGCCAGCAGCTTCCACGGACAGGGAGCCTACGAGCAGTACTTC
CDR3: CASSFHGQGAYEQYF

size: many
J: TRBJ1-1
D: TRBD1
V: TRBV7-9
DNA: TGTGCCAGCAGCCATGGACAGGGTAAGAACACTGAAGCTTTCTTT
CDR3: CASSHGQGKNTEAFF

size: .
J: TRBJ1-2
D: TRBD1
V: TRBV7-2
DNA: TGTGCCAGCAGCTCCACAGGGGGTGGTTATGGCTACACCTTC
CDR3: CASSSTGGGYGYTF

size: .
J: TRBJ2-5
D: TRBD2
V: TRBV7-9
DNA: TGTGCCAGCAGCCGTGGGGGGGAGGAGACCCAGTACTTC
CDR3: CASSRGGEETQYF

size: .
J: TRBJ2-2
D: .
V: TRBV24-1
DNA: TGTGCCACCAGTGATTTTCGGGACAAGAACACCGGGGAGCTGTTTTTT
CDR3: CATSDFRDKNTGELFF

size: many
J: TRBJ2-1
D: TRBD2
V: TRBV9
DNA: TGTGCCAGCAGCGTGACTAGCGGGGGCTCCTACAATGAGCAGTTCTTC
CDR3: CASSVTSGGSYNEQFF

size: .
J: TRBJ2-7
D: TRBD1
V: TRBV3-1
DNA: TGTGCCAGCAGCCAACCAGGGGGCTCCTACGAGCAGTACTTC
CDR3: CASSQPGGSYEQYF

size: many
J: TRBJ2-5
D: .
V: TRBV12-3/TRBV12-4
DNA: TGTGCCAGCAGTTCGTCGGTCCAAGAGACCCAGTACTTC
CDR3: CASSSSVQETQYF

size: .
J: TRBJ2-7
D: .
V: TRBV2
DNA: TGTGCCACAGCTTGGGCAGGCTCTCTGTACGAGCGGTACTTC
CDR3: CATAWAGSLYERYF

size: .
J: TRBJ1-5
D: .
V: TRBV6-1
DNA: TGTGCCAGCAGTGAAAGAGGGTATAGCAATCAGCCCCAGCATTTT
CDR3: CASSERGYSNQPQHF

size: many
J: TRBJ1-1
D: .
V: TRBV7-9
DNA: TGTGCCAGCAGCTTAGGGGTGACAGCTGAAGCTTTCTTT
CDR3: CASSLGVTAEAFF

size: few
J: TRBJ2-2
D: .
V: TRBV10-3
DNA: TGTGCCTCCAAGAACGGGGGGAACACCGGGGAGCTGTTTTTT
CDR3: CASKNGGNTGELFF

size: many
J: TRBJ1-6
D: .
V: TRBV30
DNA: TGTGCCTGGAGTGAAATGGGGGATTCACCCCTCCACTTT
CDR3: CAWSEMGDSPLHF

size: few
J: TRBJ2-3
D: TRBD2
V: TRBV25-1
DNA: TGTGCCAGCAGTGCTAGACCCTGGCGGGAGACCACAGATACGCAGTATTTT
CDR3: CASSARPWRETTDTQYF

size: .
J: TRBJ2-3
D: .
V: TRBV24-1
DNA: TGTGCCACCAGTGATTCTTCACTAACTAGCACAGATACGCAGTATTTT
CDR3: CATSDSSLTSTDTQYF

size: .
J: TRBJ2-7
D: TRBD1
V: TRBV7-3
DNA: TGTGCCAGCGGGACAGGGGGCGCTTACGAGCAGTACTTC
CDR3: CASGTGGAYEQYF

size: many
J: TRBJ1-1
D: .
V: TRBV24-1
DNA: TGTGCCACCAGTGTGGGGGACACTGAAGCTTTCTTT
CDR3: CATSVGDTEAFF

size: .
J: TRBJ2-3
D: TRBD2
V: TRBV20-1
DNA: TGCAGTGCCCTAGCGGGGGGCCGCACAGATACGCAGTATTTT
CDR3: CSALAGGRTDTQYF

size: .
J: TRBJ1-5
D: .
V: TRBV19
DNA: TGTGCCAGTAGTCCAAGGGTGGGTGGGCCCCAGCATTTT
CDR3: CASSPRVGGPQHF

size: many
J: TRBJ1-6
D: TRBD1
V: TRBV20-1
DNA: TGCAGTGCCCGCGGGACAGGGGAACAGTCACCCCTCCACTTT
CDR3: CSARGTGEQSPLHF

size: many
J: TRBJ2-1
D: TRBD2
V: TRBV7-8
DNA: TGTGCCAGCAGCTTAGTGGGGGGGGGCAATGAGCAGTTCTTC
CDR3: CASSLVGGGNEQFF

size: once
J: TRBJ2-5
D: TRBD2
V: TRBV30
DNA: TGTGCCTGGACTAGCGGGGTGGAGACCCAGTACTTC
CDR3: CAWTSGVETQYF

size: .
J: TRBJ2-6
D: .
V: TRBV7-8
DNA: TGTGCCAGCAGCAACAGCCCCTTTTTTCTCTCTGGGGCCAACGTCCTGACTTTC
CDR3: CASSNSPFFLSGANVLTF

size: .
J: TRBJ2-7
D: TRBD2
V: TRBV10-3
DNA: TGTGCCATCAGGAACTCGGGAGGGTCCTACGAGCAGTACTTC
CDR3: CAIRNSGGSYEQYF

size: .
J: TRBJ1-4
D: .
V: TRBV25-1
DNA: TGTGCCAGCAGTGGCAGAACCCTTAATGAAAAACTGTTTTTT
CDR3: CASSGRTLNEKLFF

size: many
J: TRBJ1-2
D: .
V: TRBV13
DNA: TGTGCCAGCAGCGGACAAGGGTTAACTCGTGGCTACACCTTC
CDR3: CASSGQGLTRGYTF

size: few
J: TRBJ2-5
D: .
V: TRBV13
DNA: TGTGCCAGCAGCCTCTCCCCCGAGGCCCAGTACTTC
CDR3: CASSLSPEAQYF

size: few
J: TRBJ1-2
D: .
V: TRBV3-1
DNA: TGTGCCAGCAGCCCAGGCAGGGCCTATGGCTACACCTTC
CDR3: CASSPGRAYGYTF

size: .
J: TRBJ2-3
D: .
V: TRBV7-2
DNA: TGTGCCAGCAGCTTCCGCGGCACAGATACGCAGTATTTT
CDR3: CASSFRGTDTQYF

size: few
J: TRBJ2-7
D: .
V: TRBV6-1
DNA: TGTGCCAGCAGTGAAGCCGCGGCTCTCTTAACCCCCTACGAGCAGTACTTC
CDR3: CASSEAAALLTPYEQYF

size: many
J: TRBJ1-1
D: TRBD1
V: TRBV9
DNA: TGTGCCAGCAGCGTAGGTGACAGGGAGACTGAAGCTTTCTTT
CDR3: CASSVGDRETEAFF

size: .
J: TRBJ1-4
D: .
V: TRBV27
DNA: TGTGCCAGCAGTTATGGCGAAAAACTGTTTTTT
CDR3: CASSYGEKLFF

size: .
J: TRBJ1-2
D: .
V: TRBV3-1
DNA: TGTGCCAGCAGCGACGGACCGACCTATGGCTACACCTTC
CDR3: CASSDGPTYGYTF

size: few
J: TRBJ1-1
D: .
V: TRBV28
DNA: TGTGCCAGCAGTCCCCAGCAGGGTACTGAAGCTTTCTTT
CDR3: CASSPQQGTEAFF

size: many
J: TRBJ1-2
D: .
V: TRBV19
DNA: TGTGCCAGTAGTATAGATCCTTGGACACTCTATGGCTACACCTTC
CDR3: CASSIDPWTLYGYTF